These T cell receptor beta chains were read from a single sample in a study of early stage breast cancer tumors. The protocol was immunoSEQ multiplex PCR, while the TCRdb copy is restricted to in-frame clones and leaves out a portion. Of about 70,000 clones listed, around 80% are singletons. The specimen sequenced was blood. The receptors shown here come from a person aged 35-49 years with breast cancer. Both conserved end residues are part of each CDR3. The D gene is left open where the match is weak. Some rows mark clone size as missing; the rest say once, few, many or name a class of expanded clone.

cdr3_length: 15; clone_size: once; v_call: TRBV28; j_call: TRBJ1-5; d_call: NA; cdr3_nt: TGTGCCAGCAGTTTAACAGGAGGGGGAAATCAGCCCCAGCATTTT; cdr3_aa: CASSLTGGGNQPQHF
cdr3_length: 16; clone_size: NA; v_call: TRBV19; j_call: TRBJ2-7; d_call: NA; cdr3_nt: TGTGCCAGTAGTATAGGCTTAGTGTCTGTGGCCTACGAGCAGTACTTC; cdr3_aa: CASSIGLVSVAYEQYF
cdr3_length: 14; clone_size: NA; v_call: TRBV10-3; j_call: TRBJ2-5; d_call: TRBD2; cdr3_nt: TGTGCCATCAGTGCGGGACTAAATGGAGAGACCCAGTACTTC; cdr3_aa: CAISAGLNGETQYF
cdr3_length: 15; clone_size: NA; v_call: TRBV18; j_call: TRBJ2-2; d_call: NA; cdr3_nt: TGTGCCAGCTCACCACAGGACGGCTTGCCCGGGGAGCTGTTTTTT; cdr3_aa: CASSPQDGLPGELFF
cdr3_length: 17; clone_size: NA; v_call: TRBV4-1; j_call: TRBJ2-2; d_call: TRBD2; cdr3_nt: TGCGCCAGCAGCCAAGTCAGTCTAGCGGGAGGGCCCGGGGAGCTGTTTTTT; cdr3_aa: CASSQVSLAGGPGELFF
cdr3_length: 16; clone_size: NA; v_call: TRBV7-9; j_call: TRBJ2-7; d_call: TRBD2; cdr3_nt: TGTGCCAGCAGCATGAGGACTAGCGGGAGAGGGTACGAGCAGTACTTC; cdr3_aa: CASSMRTSGRGYEQYF
cdr3_length: 13; clone_size: NA; v_call: TRBV27; j_call: TRBJ2-4; d_call: NA; cdr3_nt: TGTGCCAGCAGTGGACATGGGGGAAACATTCAGTACTTC; cdr3_aa: CASSGHGGNIQYF
cdr3_length: 14; clone_size: once; v_call: TRBV7-3; j_call: TRBJ2-5; d_call: TRBD2; cdr3_nt: TGTGCCAGCAGCTTAACGGGCGGGAGGGAGACCCAGTACTTC; cdr3_aa: CASSLTGGRETQYF
cdr3_length: 14; clone_size: once; v_call: TRBV5-6; j_call: TRBJ2-7; d_call: NA; cdr3_nt: TGTGCCAGCAGCCAAATTACAGGGCCTTACGAGCAGTACTTC; cdr3_aa: CASSQITGPYEQYF
cdr3_length: 16; clone_size: few; v_call: TRBV7-6; j_call: TRBJ2-6; d_call: NA; cdr3_nt: TGTGCCAGCAGCTCCGCGGACGGAACTCAGGCCAACGTCCTGACTTTC; cdr3_aa: CASSSADGTQANVLTF
cdr3_length: 17; clone_size: NA; v_call: TRBV5-1; j_call: TRBJ2-5; d_call: NA; cdr3_nt: TGCGCCAGCAGCTTTAGCGGCCTGTCCGCCAGCCAAGAGACCCAGTACTTC; cdr3_aa: CASSFSGLSASQETQYF
cdr3_length: 15; clone_size: NA; v_call: TRBV5-1; j_call: TRBJ2-7; d_call: TRBD1; cdr3_nt: TGCGCCAGCAGCTGGGACAGGGGGCATCTCGGGGAGCAGTACTTC; cdr3_aa: CASSWDRGHLGEQYF
cdr3_length: 14; clone_size: NA; v_call: TRBV18; j_call: TRBJ2-7; d_call: TRBD1; cdr3_nt: TGTGCCAGCTCACGACAGGGTTTGGGGGACGAGCAGTACTTC; cdr3_aa: CASSRQGLGDEQYF
cdr3_length: 14; clone_size: NA; v_call: TRBV6-5; j_call: TRBJ1-2; d_call: NA; cdr3_nt: TGTGCCAGCAGATTTGACAGAGCTAACTATGGCTACACCTTC; cdr3_aa: CASRFDRANYGYTF
cdr3_length: 15; clone_size: few; v_call: TRBV19; j_call: TRBJ2-3; d_call: TRBD2; cdr3_nt: TGTGCCAGTAGTATCCGAGCGGGAGCTAAAGATACGCAGTATTTT; cdr3_aa: CASSIRAGAKDTQYF
cdr3_length: 14; clone_size: NA; v_call: TRBV28; j_call: TRBJ2-5; d_call: NA; cdr3_nt: TGTGCCAGCACGGACTACTCCTACCAAGAGACCCAGTACTTC; cdr3_aa: CASTDYSYQETQYF
cdr3_length: 12; clone_size: NA; v_call: TRBV27; j_call: TRBJ1-3; d_call: NA; cdr3_nt: TGTGCCAGCAGTGATCAGGGAAACACCATATATTTT; cdr3_aa: CASSDQGNTIYF
cdr3_length: 14; clone_size: NA; v_call: TRBV7-2; j_call: TRBJ1-2; d_call: NA; cdr3_nt: TGTGCCAGCAGCTTAGGGCGGGGGGAAGGTGGCTACACCTTC; cdr3_aa: CASSLGRGEGGYTF
cdr3_length: 12; clone_size: NA; v_call: TRBV19; j_call: TRBJ1-5; d_call: NA; cdr3_nt: TGTGCCAGTAGCTACAGCAATCAGCCCCAGCATTTT; cdr3_aa: CASSYSNQPQHF
cdr3_length: 14; clone_size: NA; v_call: TRBV2; j_call: TRBJ2-7; d_call: TRBD1; cdr3_nt: TGTGCCAGCAGTGATTGGGACAGAGCCTACGAGCAGTACTTC; cdr3_aa: CASSDWDRAYEQYF
cdr3_length: 12; clone_size: few; v_call: TRBV5-1; j_call: TRBJ2-7; d_call: NA; cdr3_nt: TGCGCCAGCAGCCCCCCCTCTTTCGAGCAGTACTTC; cdr3_aa: CASSPPSFEQYF
cdr3_length: 14; clone_size: NA; v_call: TRBV27; j_call: TRBJ1-2; d_call: NA; cdr3_nt: TGTGCCAGCAGTTCCCCGGGACATCGCTATGGCTACACCTTC; cdr3_aa: CASSSPGHRYGYTF
cdr3_length: 14; clone_size: NA; v_call: TRBV18; j_call: TRBJ1-1; d_call: NA; cdr3_nt: TGTGCCAGCTCGATGGACCGATTGAACACTGAAGCTTTCTTT; cdr3_aa: CASSMDRLNTEAFF
cdr3_length: 19; clone_size: NA; v_call: TRBV30; j_call: TRBJ2-6; d_call: TRBD1; cdr3_nt: TGTGCCTGGAGTTTTTTCCGGACAGGCGCAAGCTCTGGGGCCAACGTCCTGACTTTC; cdr3_aa: CAWSFFRTGASSGANVLTF
cdr3_length: 13; clone_size: NA; v_call: TRBV6-1; j_call: TRBJ1-3; d_call: NA; cdr3_nt: TGTGCCAGTAGGATACACTCTGGAAACACCATATATTTT; cdr3_aa: CASRIHSGNTIYF
cdr3_length: 18; clone_size: NA; v_call: TRBV5-1; j_call: TRBJ2-3; d_call: TRBD2; cdr3_nt: TGCGCCAGCAGCCTCGGGACTAGCGGGAGGTCTAGCACAGATACGCAGTATTTT; cdr3_aa: CASSLGTSGRSSTDTQYF
cdr3_length: 12; clone_size: NA; v_call: TRBV7-6; j_call: TRBJ1-1; d_call: NA; cdr3_nt: TGTGCCAGCAGCTTATCGAACACTGAAGCTTTCTTT; cdr3_aa: CASSLSNTEAFF
cdr3_length: 14; clone_size: NA; v_call: TRBV6-6; j_call: TRBJ2-7; d_call: TRBD2; cdr3_nt: TGTGCCAGCAGCAACGGACTAGCGGGGAGCGAGCAGTACTTC; cdr3_aa: CASSNGLAGSEQYF
cdr3_length: 15; clone_size: NA; v_call: TRBV28; j_call: TRBJ1-5; d_call: NA; cdr3_nt: TGTGCCAGCAGTTTTCGGCAGATGGGCAATCAGCCCCAGCATTTT; cdr3_aa: CASSFRQMGNQPQHF
cdr3_length: 15; clone_size: few; v_call: TRBV19; j_call: TRBJ2-2; d_call: TRBD2; cdr3_nt: TGTGCCAGCACCGGATGGCGGGAGAAGGACGGGGAGCTGTTTTTT; cdr3_aa: CASTGWREKDGELFF
cdr3_length: 11; clone_size: NA; v_call: TRBV20-1; j_call: TRBJ1-6; d_call: NA; cdr3_nt: TGCAGTGCTATGGAAGGTTCACCCCTCCACTTT; cdr3_aa: CSAMEGSPLHF
cdr3_length: 12; clone_size: NA; v_call: TRBV30; j_call: TRBJ2-5; d_call: NA; cdr3_nt: TGTGCCTGGAGTGTATCTCGGGAGACCCAGTACTTC; cdr3_aa: CAWSVSRETQYF
cdr3_length: 15; clone_size: once; v_call: TRBV5-1; j_call: TRBJ2-1; d_call: TRBD2; cdr3_nt: TGCGCCAGCAGCCCGACTAGCGATTTATACAATGAGCAGTTCTTC; cdr3_aa: CASSPTSDLYNEQFF
cdr3_length: 11; clone_size: NA; v_call: TRBV11-2; j_call: TRBJ1-2; d_call: NA; cdr3_nt: TGTGCCAGCAGCTATAATGATGGCTACACCTTC; cdr3_aa: CASSYNDGYTF
cdr3_length: 14; clone_size: NA; v_call: TRBV6-6; j_call: TRBJ2-7; d_call: NA; cdr3_nt: TGTGCCACCCGCTCTCCACATGCCTCCTACGAGCAGTACTTC; cdr3_aa: CATRSPHASYEQYF
cdr3_length: 15; clone_size: NA; v_call: TRBV28; j_call: TRBJ2-1; d_call: TRBD2; cdr3_nt: TGTGCCAGCAGTTTATTCCGGGACTACTACAATGAGCAGTTCTTC; cdr3_aa: CASSLFRDYYNEQFF
cdr3_length: 17; clone_size: once; v_call: TRBV7-6; j_call: TRBJ2-5; d_call: TRBD2; cdr3_nt: TGTGCCAGCAGCTTAGGTTCGCTAGCGGGAGTGCTGGAGACCCAGTACTTC; cdr3_aa: CASSLGSLAGVLETQYF
cdr3_length: 14; clone_size: NA; v_call: TRBV6-6; j_call: TRBJ2-7; d_call: NA; cdr3_nt: TGTGCCAGCAGCTACCAGGGGAGGGGCTACGAGCAGTACTTC; cdr3_aa: CASSYQGRGYEQYF
cdr3_length: 15; clone_size: NA; v_call: TRBV25-1; j_call: TRBJ2-1; d_call: TRBD2; cdr3_nt: TGTGCCAGCAGTGAACCTAGCGGGAGGGGCAATGAGCAGTTCTTC; cdr3_aa: CASSEPSGRGNEQFF
cdr3_length: 12; clone_size: NA; v_call: TRBV29-1; j_call: TRBJ2-5; d_call: NA; cdr3_nt: TGCAGCGCCGGACAGTTCCAAGAGACCCAGTACTTC; cdr3_aa: CSAGQFQETQYF
cdr3_length: 17; clone_size: NA; v_call: TRBV14; j_call: TRBJ2-7; d_call: NA; cdr3_nt: TGTGCCAGCAGCCAAGAAGGGGGAAAAGGGTCCTCCTACGAGCAGTACTTC; cdr3_aa: CASSQEGGKGSSYEQYF
cdr3_length: 14; clone_size: NA; v_call: TRBV4-2; j_call: TRBJ2-7; d_call: NA; cdr3_nt: TGTGCCAGCAGCCAAGGTGGGACGTTCTACGAGCAGTACTTC; cdr3_aa: CASSQGGTFYEQYF
cdr3_length: 14; clone_size: NA; v_call: TRBV5-4; j_call: TRBJ2-1; d_call: TRBD2; cdr3_nt: TGTGCCAGCAGTGGATGGCGGGAGGTCACTGAGCAGTTCTTC; cdr3_aa: CASSGWREVTEQFF
cdr3_length: 13; clone_size: NA; v_call: TRBV2; j_call: TRBJ1-2; d_call: NA; cdr3_nt: TGTGCCAGCAGGCCGAGGGGGTTAGTGGGCTACACCTTC; cdr3_aa: CASRPRGLVGYTF
cdr3_length: 13; clone_size: once; v_call: TRBV18; j_call: TRBJ2-1; d_call: NA; cdr3_nt: TGTGCCAGCCGTGACAGTTCCTACAATGAGCAGTTCTTC; cdr3_aa: CASRDSSYNEQFF
cdr3_length: 14; clone_size: NA; v_call: TRBV5-6; j_call: TRBJ2-7; d_call: NA; cdr3_nt: TGTGCCAGCAGTCCAGGGTATAGTAAGTACGAGCAGTACTTC; cdr3_aa: CASSPGYSKYEQYF
cdr3_length: 14; clone_size: NA; v_call: TRBV5-4; j_call: TRBJ2-7; d_call: TRBD2; cdr3_nt: TGTGCCAGCAGCGGGGGACTAGCGGGAGACGAGCAGTACTTC; cdr3_aa: CASSGGLAGDEQYF
cdr3_length: 15; clone_size: once; v_call: TRBV19; j_call: TRBJ2-7; d_call: NA; cdr3_nt: TGTGCCAGTAGTACCCTCACAGGGTTCTCCTACGAGCAGTACTTC; cdr3_aa: CASSTLTGFSYEQYF
cdr3_length: 15; clone_size: NA; v_call: TRBV7-9; j_call: TRBJ1-4; d_call: NA; cdr3_nt: TGTGCCAGCAGCTCCGGACAGACGTCTAATGAAAAACTGTTTTTT; cdr3_aa: CASSSGQTSNEKLFF
cdr3_length: 14; clone_size: NA; v_call: TRBV6-1; j_call: TRBJ2-7; d_call: TRBD2; cdr3_nt: TGTGCCAGCAGTGACGGGGGGTCTGGCTACGAGCAGTACTTC; cdr3_aa: CASSDGGSGYEQYF
cdr3_length: 15; clone_size: few; v_call: TRBV30; j_call: TRBJ1-2; d_call: NA; cdr3_nt: TGTGCCTGGAGCCGGGCCGACAGGCCGGACTATGGCTACACCTTC; cdr3_aa: CAWSRADRPDYGYTF
cdr3_length: 14; clone_size: NA; v_call: TRBV13; j_call: TRBJ2-4; d_call: NA; cdr3_nt: TGTGCCAGCAGCGCCAGAGAGGGAGAGCACATTCAGTACTTC; cdr3_aa: CASSAREGEHIQYF